This T cell receptor beta chain comes out of a study of cytomegalovirus exposure and HLA in healthy donors. To note about this clone: Antigen unknown.

General study points: Later genetic work tied a missense DCLRE1C variant to beta-chain V and J trimming. The listing of 150 or so TCR beta chains classed them as cytomegalovirus-associated.

In the PCR, 60 Vbeta and 13 Jbeta primers were used. Data came from immunoSEQ multiplex PCR; TCRdb stores just in-frame clones and leaves some out. This table has 45,000 to 60,000 clones, 70% to 80% appearing once. Trimming shortened V by 5 bases and J by 1 base, and 8 bases separated the two germline ends. CDR1 and CDR2 (germline): MNHEY, SVGAGI. CDR3 size: 13 residues. This clonotype was sampled from a young man in good health and CMV-seronegative. Sequenced sample: PBMCs. This sequence joins TRBV6-5 and TRBJ1-1, with D possibly matching TRBD1 (5 bases). CDR3 DNA sequence: TGTGCCAGCAGTATCCAGGGGAACACTGAAGCTTTCTTT. Its translation is CASSIQGNTEAFF.